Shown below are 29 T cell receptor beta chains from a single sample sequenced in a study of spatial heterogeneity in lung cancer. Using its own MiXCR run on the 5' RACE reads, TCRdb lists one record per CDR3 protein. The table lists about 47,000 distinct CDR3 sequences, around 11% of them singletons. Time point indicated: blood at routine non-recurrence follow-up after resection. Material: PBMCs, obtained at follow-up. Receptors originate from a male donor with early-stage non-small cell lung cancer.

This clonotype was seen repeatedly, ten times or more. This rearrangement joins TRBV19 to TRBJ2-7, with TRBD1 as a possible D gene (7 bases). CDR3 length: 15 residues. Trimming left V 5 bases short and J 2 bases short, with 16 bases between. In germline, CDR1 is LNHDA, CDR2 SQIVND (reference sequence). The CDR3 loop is CASSSRTGGAYEQYF. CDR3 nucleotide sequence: TGTGCCAGTAGTTCTCGGACAGGAGGGGCCTACGAGCAGTACTTC.

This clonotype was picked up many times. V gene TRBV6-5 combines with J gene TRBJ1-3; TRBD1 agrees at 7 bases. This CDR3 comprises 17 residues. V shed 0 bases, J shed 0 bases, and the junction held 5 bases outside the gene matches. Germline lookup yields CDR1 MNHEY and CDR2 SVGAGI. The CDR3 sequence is CASSYSRPGGSGNTIYF. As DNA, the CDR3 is TGTGCCAGCAGTTACTCACGGCCAGGGGGCTCTGGAAACACCATATATTTT.

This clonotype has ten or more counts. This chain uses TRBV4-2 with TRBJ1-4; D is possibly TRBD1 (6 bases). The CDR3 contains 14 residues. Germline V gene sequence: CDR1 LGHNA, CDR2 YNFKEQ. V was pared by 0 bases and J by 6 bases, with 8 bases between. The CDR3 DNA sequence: TGTGCCAGCAGCCAAGATGGGGGCCATGAAAAACTGTTTTTT. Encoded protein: CASSQDGGHEKLFF.

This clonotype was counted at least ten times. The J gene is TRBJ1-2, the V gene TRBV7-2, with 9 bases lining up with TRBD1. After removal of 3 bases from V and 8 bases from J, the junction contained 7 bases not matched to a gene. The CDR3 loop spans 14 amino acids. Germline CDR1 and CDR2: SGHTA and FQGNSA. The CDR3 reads CASSFRDREGGYTF. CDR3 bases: TGTGCCAGCAGCTTCCGGGACAGGGAGGGAGGCTACACCTTC.

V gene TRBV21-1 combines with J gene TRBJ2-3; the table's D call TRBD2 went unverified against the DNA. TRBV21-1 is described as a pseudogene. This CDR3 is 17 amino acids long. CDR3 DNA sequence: TGTGCCAGCAGAGGAAGGAGAGGTAGCGGGAGCTCAGATACGCAGTATTTT. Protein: CASRGRRGSGSSDTQYF.

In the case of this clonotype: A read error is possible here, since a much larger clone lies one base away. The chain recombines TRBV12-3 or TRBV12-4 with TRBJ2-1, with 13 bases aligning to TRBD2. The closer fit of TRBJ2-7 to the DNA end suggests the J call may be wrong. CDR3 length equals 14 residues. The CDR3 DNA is TGTGCCAGCAGCAGACTAGCGGGGGGCAATGAGCAGTACTTC. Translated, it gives CASSRLAGGNEQYF.

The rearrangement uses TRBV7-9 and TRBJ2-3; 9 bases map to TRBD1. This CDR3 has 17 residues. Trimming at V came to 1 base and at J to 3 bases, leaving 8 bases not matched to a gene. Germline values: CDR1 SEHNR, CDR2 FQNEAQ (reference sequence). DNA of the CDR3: TGTGCCAGCAGCTTAGGGGCCACAGGGGGCGTGACAGATACGCAGTATTTT. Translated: CASSLGATGGVTDTQYF.

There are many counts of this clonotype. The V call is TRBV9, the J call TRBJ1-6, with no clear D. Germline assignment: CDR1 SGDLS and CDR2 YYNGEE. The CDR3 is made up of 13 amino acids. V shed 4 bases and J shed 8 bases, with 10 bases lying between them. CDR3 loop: CASSRTDDSPLHF. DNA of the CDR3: TGTGCCAGCAGCAGGACGGACGATTCACCCCTCCACTTT.

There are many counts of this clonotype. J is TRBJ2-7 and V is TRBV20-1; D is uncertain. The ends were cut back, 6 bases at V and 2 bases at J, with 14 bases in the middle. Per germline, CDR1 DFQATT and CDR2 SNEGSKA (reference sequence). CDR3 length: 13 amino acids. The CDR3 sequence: CSAPSRGAYEQYF. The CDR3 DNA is TGCAGTGCCCCCTCGCGCGGAGCCTACGAGCAGTACTTC.

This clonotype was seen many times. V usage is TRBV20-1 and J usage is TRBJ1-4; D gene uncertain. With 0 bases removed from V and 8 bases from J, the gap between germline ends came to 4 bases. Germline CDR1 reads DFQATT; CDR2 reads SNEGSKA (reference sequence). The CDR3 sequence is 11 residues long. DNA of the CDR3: TGCAGTGCTAGAGAGCTGGAAAAACTGTTTTTT. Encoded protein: CSARELEKLFF.

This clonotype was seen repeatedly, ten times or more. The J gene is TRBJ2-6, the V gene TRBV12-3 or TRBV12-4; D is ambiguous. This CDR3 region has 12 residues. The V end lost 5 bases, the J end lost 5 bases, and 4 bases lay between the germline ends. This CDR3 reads CASSAWANVLTF. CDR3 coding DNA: TGTGCCAGCAGTGCCTGGGCCAACGTCCTGACTTTC.

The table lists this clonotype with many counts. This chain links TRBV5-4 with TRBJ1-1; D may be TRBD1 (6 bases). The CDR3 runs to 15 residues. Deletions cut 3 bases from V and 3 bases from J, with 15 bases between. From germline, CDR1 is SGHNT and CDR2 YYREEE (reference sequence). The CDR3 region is CASSSEGHRDTEAFF. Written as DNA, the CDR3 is TGTGCCAGCAGCTCGGAGGGTCACAGGGACACTGAAGCTTTCTTT.

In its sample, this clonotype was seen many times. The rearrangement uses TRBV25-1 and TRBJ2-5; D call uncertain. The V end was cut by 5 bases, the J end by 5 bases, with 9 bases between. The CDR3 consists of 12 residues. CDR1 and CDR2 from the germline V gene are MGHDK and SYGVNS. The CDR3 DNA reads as TGTGCCAGCAGTAAGGAGATTGAGACCCAGTACTTC. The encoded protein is CASSKEIETQYF.

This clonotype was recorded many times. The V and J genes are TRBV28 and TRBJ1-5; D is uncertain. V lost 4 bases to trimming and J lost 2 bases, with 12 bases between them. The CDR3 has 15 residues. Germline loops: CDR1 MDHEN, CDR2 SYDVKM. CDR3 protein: CASSYTPWGNQPQHF. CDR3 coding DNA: TGTGCCAGCAGTTACACCCCCTGGGGCAATCAGCCCCAGCATTTT.

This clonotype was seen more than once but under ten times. This CDR3 reads CASSRQGALTF. The CDR3 nucleotides are TGTGCCAGCAGCCGACAGGGGGCCCTCACCTTC. This rearrangement joins TRBV3-1 to TRBJ1-2, with 10 bases identical to TRBD1. Unmatched junction bases numbered 3, after V lost 4 bases and J lost 13 bases. Germline lookup yields CDR1 LGHDT and CDR2 YNNKEL (reference sequence). This CDR3 has 11 residues.

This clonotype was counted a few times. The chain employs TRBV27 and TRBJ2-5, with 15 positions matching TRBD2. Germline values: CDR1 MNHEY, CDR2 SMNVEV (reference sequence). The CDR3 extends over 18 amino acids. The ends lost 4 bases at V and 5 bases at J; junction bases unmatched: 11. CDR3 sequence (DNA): TGTGCCAGCAGTTCCCGGACTAGCGGGAGGGAAATGAGCGAGACCCAGTACTTC. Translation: CASSSRTSGREMSETQYF.

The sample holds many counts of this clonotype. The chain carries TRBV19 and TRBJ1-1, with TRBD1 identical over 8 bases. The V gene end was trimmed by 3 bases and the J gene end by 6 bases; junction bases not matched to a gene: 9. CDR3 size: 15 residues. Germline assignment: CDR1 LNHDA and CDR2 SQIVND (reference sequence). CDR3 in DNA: TGTGCCAGTAGTATCCCAGGGGGCGTTCGCCCTGAAGCTTTCTTT. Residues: CASSIPGGVRPEAFF. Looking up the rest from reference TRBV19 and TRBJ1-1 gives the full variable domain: DGGITQSPKYLFRKEGQNVTLSCEQNLNHDAMYWYRQDPGQGLRLIYYSQIVNDFQKGDIAEGYSVSREKKESFPLTVTSAQKNPTAFYLCASSIPGGVRPEAFFGQGTRLTVV.

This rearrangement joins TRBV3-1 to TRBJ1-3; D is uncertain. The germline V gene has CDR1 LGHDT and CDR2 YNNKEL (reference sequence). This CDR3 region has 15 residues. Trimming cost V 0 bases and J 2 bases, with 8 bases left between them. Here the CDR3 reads CASSQELRAGNTIYF. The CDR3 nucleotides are TGTGCCAGCAGCCAAGAATTACGGGCTGGAAACACCATATATTTT.

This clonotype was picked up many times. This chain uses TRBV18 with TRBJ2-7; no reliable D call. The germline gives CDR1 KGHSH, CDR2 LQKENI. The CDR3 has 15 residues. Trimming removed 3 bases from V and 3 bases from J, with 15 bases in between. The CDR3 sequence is CASSPFGERVYEQYF. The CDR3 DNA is TGTGCCAGCTCACCCTTCGGCGAACGGGTCTACGAGCAGTACTTC. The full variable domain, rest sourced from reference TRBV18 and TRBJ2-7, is NAGVMQNPRHLVRRRGQEARLRCSPMKGHSHVYWYRQLPEEGLKFMVYLQKENIIDESGMPKERFSAEFPKEGPSILRIQQVVRGDSAAYFCASSPFGERVYEQYFGPGTRLTVT.

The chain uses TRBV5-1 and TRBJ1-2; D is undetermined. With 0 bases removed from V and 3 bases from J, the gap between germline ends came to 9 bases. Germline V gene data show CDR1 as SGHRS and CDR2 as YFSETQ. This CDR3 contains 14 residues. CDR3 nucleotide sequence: TGCGCCAGCAGCTTGGACCCCGGCTACTATGGCTACACCTTC. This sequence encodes CASSLDPGYYGYTF.

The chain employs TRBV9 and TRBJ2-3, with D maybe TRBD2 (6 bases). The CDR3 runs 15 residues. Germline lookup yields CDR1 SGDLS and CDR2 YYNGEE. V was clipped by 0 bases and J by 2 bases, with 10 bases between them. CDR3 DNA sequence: TGTGCCAGCAGCGTAGACGGGGGTCCCACAGATACGCAGTATTTT. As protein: CASSVDGGPTDTQYF.

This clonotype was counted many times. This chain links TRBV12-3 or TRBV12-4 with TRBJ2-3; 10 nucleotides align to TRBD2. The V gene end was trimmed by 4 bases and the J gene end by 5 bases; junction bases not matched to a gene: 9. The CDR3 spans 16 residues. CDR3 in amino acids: CASSSPAGGPQDTQYF. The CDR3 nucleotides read TGTGCCAGCAGTTCCCCAGCGGGAGGGCCTCAAGATACGCAGTATTTT.

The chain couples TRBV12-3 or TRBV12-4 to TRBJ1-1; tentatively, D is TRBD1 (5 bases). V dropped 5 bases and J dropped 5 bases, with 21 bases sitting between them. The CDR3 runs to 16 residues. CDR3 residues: CASSALSEGPHTEAFF. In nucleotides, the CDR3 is TGTGCCAGCAGTGCACTCTCCGAGGGGCCGCATACTGAAGCTTTCTTT.

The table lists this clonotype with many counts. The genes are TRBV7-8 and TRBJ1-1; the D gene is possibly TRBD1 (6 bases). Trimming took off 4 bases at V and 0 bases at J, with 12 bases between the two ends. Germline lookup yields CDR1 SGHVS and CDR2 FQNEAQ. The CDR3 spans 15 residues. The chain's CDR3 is CASSSGQLLNTEAFF. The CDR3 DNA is TGTGCCAGCAGCTCTGGACAGCTATTGAACACTGAAGCTTTCTTT.

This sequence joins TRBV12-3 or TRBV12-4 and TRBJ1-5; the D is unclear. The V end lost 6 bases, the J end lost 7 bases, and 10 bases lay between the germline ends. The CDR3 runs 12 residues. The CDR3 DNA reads TGTGCCAGCAGAAATGAGGGACAGCCCCAGCATTTT. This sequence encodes CASRNEGQPQHF.

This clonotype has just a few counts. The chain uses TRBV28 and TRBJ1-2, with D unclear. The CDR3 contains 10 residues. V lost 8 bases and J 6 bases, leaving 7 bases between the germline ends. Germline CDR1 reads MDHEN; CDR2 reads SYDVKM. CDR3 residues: CASGVDGYTF. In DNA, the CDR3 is TGTGCCAGCGGGGTCGATGGCTACACCTTC.

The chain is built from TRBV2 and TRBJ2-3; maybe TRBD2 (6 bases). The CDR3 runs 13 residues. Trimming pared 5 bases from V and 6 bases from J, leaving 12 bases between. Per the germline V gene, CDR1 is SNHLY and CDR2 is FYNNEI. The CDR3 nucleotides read TGTGCCAGCAGTTTATCGGGGGATGATACGCAGTATTTT. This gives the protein CASSLSGDDTQYF.

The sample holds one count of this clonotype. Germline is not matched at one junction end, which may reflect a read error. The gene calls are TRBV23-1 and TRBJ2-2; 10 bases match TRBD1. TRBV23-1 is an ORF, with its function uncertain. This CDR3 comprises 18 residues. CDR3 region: CASSHPGQRDRGTGEPFF. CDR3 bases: TGCGCCAGCAGTCATCCCGGTCAGAGGGACAGGGGCACCGGGGAGCCGTTTTTT.

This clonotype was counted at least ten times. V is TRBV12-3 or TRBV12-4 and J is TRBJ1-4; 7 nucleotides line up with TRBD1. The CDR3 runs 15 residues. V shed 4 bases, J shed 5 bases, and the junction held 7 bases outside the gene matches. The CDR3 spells CASSSAGQLNEKLFF. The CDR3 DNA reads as TGTGCCAGCAGTTCGGCGGGACAGCTAAATGAAAAACTGTTTTTT.